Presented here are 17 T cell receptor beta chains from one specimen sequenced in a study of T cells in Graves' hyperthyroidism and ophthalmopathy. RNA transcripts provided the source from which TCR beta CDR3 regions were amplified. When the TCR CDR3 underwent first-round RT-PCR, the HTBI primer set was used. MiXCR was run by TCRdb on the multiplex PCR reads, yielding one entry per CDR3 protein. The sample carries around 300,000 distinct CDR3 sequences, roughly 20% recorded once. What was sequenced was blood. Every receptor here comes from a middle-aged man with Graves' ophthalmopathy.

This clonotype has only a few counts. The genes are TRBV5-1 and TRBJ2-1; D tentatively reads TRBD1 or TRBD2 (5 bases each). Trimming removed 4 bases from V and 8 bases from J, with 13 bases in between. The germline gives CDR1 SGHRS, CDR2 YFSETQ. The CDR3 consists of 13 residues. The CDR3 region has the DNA TGCGCCAGCAGCCCGGGACCCCACGATGAGCAGTTCTTC. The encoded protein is CASSPGPHDEQFF. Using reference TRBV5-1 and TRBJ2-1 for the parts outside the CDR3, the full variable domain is KAGVTQTPRYLIKTRGQQVTLSCSPISGHRSVSWYQQTPGQGLQFLFEYFSETQRNKGNFPGRFSGRQFSNSRSEMNVSTLELGDSALYLCASSPGPHDEQFFGPGTRLTVL.

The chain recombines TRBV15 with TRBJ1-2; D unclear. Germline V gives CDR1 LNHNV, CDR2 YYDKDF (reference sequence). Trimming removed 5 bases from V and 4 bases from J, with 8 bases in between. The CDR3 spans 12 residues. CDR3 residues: CATSVGSYGYTF. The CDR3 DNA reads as TGTGCCACCAGCGTGGGGTCCTATGGCTACACCTTC.

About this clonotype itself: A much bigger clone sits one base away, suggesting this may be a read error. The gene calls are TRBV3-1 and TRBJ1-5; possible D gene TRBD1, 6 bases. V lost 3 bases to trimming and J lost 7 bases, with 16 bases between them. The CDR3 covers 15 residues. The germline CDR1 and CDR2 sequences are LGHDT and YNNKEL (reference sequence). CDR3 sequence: CASSHGRGARQPQHF. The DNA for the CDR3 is TGTGCCAGCAGCCATGGACGGGGGGCTCGACAGCCCCAGCATTTT.

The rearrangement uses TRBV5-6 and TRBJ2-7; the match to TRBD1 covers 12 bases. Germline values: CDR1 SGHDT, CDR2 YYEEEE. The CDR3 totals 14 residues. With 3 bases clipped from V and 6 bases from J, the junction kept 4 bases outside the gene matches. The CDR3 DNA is TGTGCCAGCAGCTCCGGGACAGGGGGCCTCGAGCAGTACTTC. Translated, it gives CASSSGTGGLEQYF.

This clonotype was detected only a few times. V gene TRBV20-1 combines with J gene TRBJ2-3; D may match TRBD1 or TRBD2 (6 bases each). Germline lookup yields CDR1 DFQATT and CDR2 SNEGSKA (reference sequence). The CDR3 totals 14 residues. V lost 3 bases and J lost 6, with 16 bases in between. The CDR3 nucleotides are TGCAGTGCTAGGGTCCTCTGGGGGGCCGATACGCAGTATTTT. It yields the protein CSARVLWGADTQYF.

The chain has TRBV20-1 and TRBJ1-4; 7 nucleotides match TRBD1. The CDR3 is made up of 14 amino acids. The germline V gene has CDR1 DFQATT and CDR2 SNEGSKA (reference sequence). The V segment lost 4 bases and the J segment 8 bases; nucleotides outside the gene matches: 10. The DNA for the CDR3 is TGCAGTGCTAACCAGGACAGGAGTAACGAAAAACTGTTTTTT. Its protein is CSANQDRSNEKLFF.

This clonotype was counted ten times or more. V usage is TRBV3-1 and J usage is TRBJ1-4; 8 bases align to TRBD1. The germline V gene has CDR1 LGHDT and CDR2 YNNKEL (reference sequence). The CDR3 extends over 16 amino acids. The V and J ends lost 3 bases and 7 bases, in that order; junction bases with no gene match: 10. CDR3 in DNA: TGTGCCAGCAGCCAGCTCCCCAGGGGGCTAAGTGAAAAACTGTTTTTT. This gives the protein CASSQLPRGLSEKLFF.

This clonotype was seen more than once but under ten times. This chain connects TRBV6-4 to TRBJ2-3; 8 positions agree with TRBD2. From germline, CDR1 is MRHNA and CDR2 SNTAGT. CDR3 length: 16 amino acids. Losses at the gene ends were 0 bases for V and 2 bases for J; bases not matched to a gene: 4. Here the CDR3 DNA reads TGTGCCAGCAGTGACTCTGCGGGAGGATCCACAGATACGCAGTATTTT. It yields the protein CASSDSAGGSTDTQYF.

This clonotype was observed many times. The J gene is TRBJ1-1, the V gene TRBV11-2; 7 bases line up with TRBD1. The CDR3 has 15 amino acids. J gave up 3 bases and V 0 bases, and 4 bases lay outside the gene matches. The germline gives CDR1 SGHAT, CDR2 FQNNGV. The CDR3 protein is CASSLDGQGDTEAFF. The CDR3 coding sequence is TGTGCCAGCAGCTTAGACGGCCAGGGGGACACTGAAGCTTTCTTT.

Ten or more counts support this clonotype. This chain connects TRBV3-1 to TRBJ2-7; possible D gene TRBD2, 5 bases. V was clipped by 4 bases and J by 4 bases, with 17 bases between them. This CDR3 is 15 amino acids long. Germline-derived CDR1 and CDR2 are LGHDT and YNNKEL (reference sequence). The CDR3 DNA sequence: TGTGCCAGCAGCCGTAGAGGTGGGAGTAAATACGAGCAGTACTTC. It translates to CASSRRGGSKYEQYF.

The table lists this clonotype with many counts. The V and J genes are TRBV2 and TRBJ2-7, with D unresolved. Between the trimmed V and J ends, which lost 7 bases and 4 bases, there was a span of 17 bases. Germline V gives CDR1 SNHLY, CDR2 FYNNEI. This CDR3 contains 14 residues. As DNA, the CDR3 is TGTGCCAGCAACGACCCCCCCCGCCATTACGAGCAGTACTTC. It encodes CASNDPPRHYEQYF.

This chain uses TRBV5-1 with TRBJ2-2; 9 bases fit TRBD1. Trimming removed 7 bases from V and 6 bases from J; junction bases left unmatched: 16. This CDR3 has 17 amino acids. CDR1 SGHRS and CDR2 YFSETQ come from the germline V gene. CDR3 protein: CASRLTVGTGTAGELFF. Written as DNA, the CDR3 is TGCGCCAGCCGCCTAACCGTGGGGACAGGGACCGCCGGGGAGCTGTTTTTT. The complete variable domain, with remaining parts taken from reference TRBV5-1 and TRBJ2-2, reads KAGVTQTPRYLIKTRGQQVTLSCSPISGHRSVSWYQQTPGQGLQFLFEYFSETQRNKGNFPGRFSGRQFSNSRSEMNVSTLELGDSALYLCASRLTVGTGTAGELFFGEGSRLTVL.

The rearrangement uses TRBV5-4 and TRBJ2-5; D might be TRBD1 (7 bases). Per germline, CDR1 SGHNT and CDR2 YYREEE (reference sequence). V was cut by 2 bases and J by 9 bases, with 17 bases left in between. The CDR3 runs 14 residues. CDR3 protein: CASSFDPTGEAQYF. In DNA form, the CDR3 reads TGTGCCAGCAGCTTCGACCCAACAGGGGAGGCCCAGTACTTC. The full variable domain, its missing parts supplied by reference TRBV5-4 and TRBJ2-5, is ETGVTQSPTHLIKTRGQQVTLRCSSQSGHNTVSWYQQALGQGPQFIFQYYREEENGRGNFPPRFSGLQFPNYSSELNVNALELDDSALYLCASSFDPTGEAQYFGPGTRLLVL.

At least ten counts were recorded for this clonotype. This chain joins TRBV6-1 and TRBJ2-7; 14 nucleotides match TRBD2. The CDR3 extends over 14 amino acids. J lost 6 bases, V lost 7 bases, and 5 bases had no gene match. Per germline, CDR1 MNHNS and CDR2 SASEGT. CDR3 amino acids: CASNTGLAGVEQYF. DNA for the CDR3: TGTGCCAGCAACACGGGACTAGCGGGAGTCGAGCAGTACTTC.

CDR3 region: CASSLGTGTSYEQYF. CDR3 bases: TGTGCCAGCAGCTTGGGTACGGGGACCTCCTACGAGCAGTACTTC. The chain has TRBV5-5 and TRBJ2-7; TRBD1 or TRBD2 may be the D gene (5 bases each). The CDR3 totals 15 residues. V was clipped by 0 bases and J by 0 bases, with 10 bases between them. Germline-derived CDR1 and CDR2 are SGHKS and YYEKEE (reference sequence). The full variable domain, rest sourced from reference TRBV5-5 and TRBJ2-7, is DAGVTQSPTHLIKTRGQQVTLRCSPISGHKSVSWYQQVLGQGPQFIFQYYEKEERGRGNFPDRFSARQFPNYSSELNVNALLLGDSALYLCASSLGTGTSYEQYFGPGTRLTVT.

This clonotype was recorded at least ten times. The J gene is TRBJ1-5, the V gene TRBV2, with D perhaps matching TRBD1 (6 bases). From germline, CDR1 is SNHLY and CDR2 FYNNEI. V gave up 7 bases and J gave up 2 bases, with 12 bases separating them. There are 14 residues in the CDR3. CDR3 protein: CASTDSGGNQPQHF. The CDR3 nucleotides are TGTGCCAGCACGGACAGCGGGGGCAATCAGCCCCAGCATTTT.

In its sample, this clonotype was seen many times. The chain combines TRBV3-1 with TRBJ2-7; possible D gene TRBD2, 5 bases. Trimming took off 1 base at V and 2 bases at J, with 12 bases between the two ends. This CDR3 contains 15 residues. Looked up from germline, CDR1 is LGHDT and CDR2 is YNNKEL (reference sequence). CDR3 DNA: TGTGCCAGCAGCCAAGGTCCGGGGTGGGCCTACGAGCAGTACTTC. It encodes CASSQGPGWAYEQYF.